Detailed here is one T cell receptor beta chain. The data were obtained in a study of blood T cell repertoires in COVID-19. Study-level background: COVID-19 samples, acute and convalescent, were from the United States, Italy and Spain. From T cells, B-cell-depleted T cells, or PBMCs came the material, which was cDNA or gDNA.

CDR3 length: 18 residues. With 1 base clipped from V and 5 bases from J, the junction kept 13 bases outside the gene matches. Germline lookup yields CDR1 MGHRA and CDR2 YSYEKL. As handled by the study authors: Scientists estimated how many nucleated cells there were by amplifying reference gene primers. TCRdb's table, derived via immunoSEQ multiplex PCR, lists solely in-frame clones and lacks some. V and J calls plus clone size are reproduced from that table; the DNA served to infer D and trimming. The table shows roughly 34,000 clones, with 88% occurring only once. The clonotype was recovered from a woman in her 70s with active COVID-19. The sample taken for sequencing was peripheral blood. The rearrangement joins TRBV4-1 to TRBJ2-3, with 9 bases fitting TRBD2. The CDR3 nucleotides read TGCGCCAGCAGCCAAGGGAGACCTGGCGGGGGGGCCATAGATACGCAGTATTTT. Its protein is CASSQGRPGGGAIDTQYF.